These T cell receptor beta chains were read from a single sample in a study of human T cells and chemical hapten exposure. TCRdb analysed the RACE reads with MiXCR anew, one entry per CDR3 protein. The data contain approximately 110,000 distinct CDR3 sequences, around 35% of them singletons. The sequencing used whole blood, collected in connection with sensitization to the hapten diphenylcyclopropenone (DPC). Receptors originate from a man aged 35 to 55 with alopecia areata. Some clones in this sample may be carry-over from other donors' samples. CDR3s include the opening cysteine and the closing phenylalanine or tryptophan. A D gene is named only where the DNA matches it firmly. Not all rows give a size; the values are once, few, many and, for expanded clones, a class.

V: TRBV30; J: TRBJ1-5; size: few; D: -; CDR3: CAWRMGAEGPQHF; DNA: TGTGCCTGGCGAATGGGGGCTGAAGGGCCCCAGCATTTT
V: TRBV27; J: TRBJ2-3; size: -; D: -; CDR3: CASSILSTDTQYF; DNA: TGTGCCAGCAGTATCCTAAGCACAGATACGCAGTATTTT
V: TRBV6-2/TRBV6-3; J: TRBJ2-7; size: -; D: TRBD2; CDR3: CASSYRPSGTTGPYEQYF; DNA: TGTGCCAGCAGTTACCGTCCTAGCGGGACAACGGGACCCTACGAGCAGTACTTC
V: TRBV7-2; J: TRBJ2-3; size: once; D: -; CDR3: CASSSYWRGSSTDTQYF; DNA: TGTGCCAGCAGCTCCTATTGGCGGGGATCTAGCACAGATACGCAGTATTTT
V: TRBV28; J: TRBJ2-5; size: many; D: -; CDR3: CASSSPALETQYF; DNA: TGTGCCAGCAGTTCTCCCGCCTTAGAGACCCAGTACTTC
V: TRBV20-1; J: TRBJ1-5; size: -; D: -; CDR3: CSARPGPNLQHF; DNA: TGCAGTGCTAGACCGGGACCGAACCTCCAGCATTTT
V: TRBV20-1; J: TRBJ1-1; size: -; D: TRBD1; CDR3: CSARDNRGTNTEAFF; DNA: TGCAGTGCTAGAGATAACAGGGGAACTAACACTGAAGCTTTCTTT
V: TRBV29-1; J: TRBJ2-3; size: few; D: -; CDR3: CSVNRVTAGTDTQYF; DNA: TGCAGCGTCAACAGGGTAACCGCAGGCACAGATACGCAGTATTTT
V: TRBV6-5; J: TRBJ2-3; size: -; D: -; CDR3: CASRGGAGALTDTQYF; DNA: TGTGCCAGCAGAGGGGGGGCGGGAGCCCTCACAGATACGCAGTATTTT
V: TRBV7-2; J: TRBJ2-3; size: -; D: TRBD2; CDR3: CASSLRVRLAGGVTTDTQYF; DNA: TGTGCCAGCAGCTTAAGGGTGAGACTAGCGGGAGGTGTGACGACAGATACGCAGTATTTT
V: TRBV10-3; J: TRBJ1-1; size: -; D: TRBD1; CDR3: CAISEGQGTNTEAFF; DNA: TGTGCCATCAGTGAGGGACAGGGGACGAACACTGAAGCTTTCTTT
V: TRBV24-1; J: TRBJ2-1; size: -; D: -; CDR3: CATSEGGADIYNEQFF; DNA: TGTGCCACCAGTGAAGGGGGGGCCGATATCTACAATGAGCAGTTCTTC
V: TRBV7-9; J: TRBJ2-7; size: -; D: -; CDR3: CARRRARYEQYF; DNA: TGTGCCCGACGGAGGGCCCGCTACGAGCAGTACTTC
V: TRBV29-1; J: TRBJ2-1; size: few; D: -; CDR3: CSVDGIFF; DNA: TGCAGCGTTGATGGGATTTTCTTC
V: TRBV6-6; J: TRBJ1-5; size: -; D: TRBD1; CDR3: CASSSRQGGNQPQHF; DNA: TGTGCCAGCAGTTCCCGACAGGGAGGCAATCAGCCCCAGCATTTT
V: TRBV12-3/TRBV12-4; J: TRBJ2-1; size: -; D: TRBD2; CDR3: CASSFLAGVSYNEQFF; DNA: TGTGCCAGCAGTTTCCTAGCGGGAGTTTCCTACAATGAGCAGTTCTTC
V: TRBV6-5; J: TRBJ1-5; size: -; D: -; CDR3: CASSSYKGGHQPQHF; DNA: TGTGCCAGCAGTTCGTATAAGGGGGGCCATCAGCCCCAGCATTTT
V: TRBV28; J: TRBJ2-4; size: few; D: -; CDR3: CASATWNIQYF; DNA: TGTGCCAGCGCTACTTGGAACATTCAGTACTTC
V: TRBV11-2; J: TRBJ2-5; size: many; D: -; CDR3: CASSLDAGGTQYF; DNA: TGTGCCAGCAGCTTAGATGCGGGCGGGACCCAGTACTTC
V: TRBV5-1; J: TRBJ2-5; size: few; D: TRBD2; CDR3: CASSLAPGGLGETQYF; DNA: TGCGCCAGCAGCTTGGCCCCGGGAGGGCTCGGAGAGACCCAGTACTTC
V: TRBV24-1; J: TRBJ2-1; size: few; D: TRBD2; CDR3: CATRGGGDEQFF; DNA: TGTGCCACCCGCGGGGGGGGGGATGAGCAGTTCTTC
V: TRBV20-1; J: TRBJ2-5; size: once; D: TRBD2; CDR3: CSARSGVELETQYF; DNA: TGCAGTGCTAGAAGCGGGGTCGAGCTAGAGACCCAGTACTTC
V: TRBV28; J: TRBJ2-7; size: few; D: TRBD2; CDR3: CASRLGLAGVEQYF; DNA: TGTGCCAGCAGACTGGGACTAGCGGGAGTCGAGCAGTACTTC
V: TRBV12-3/TRBV12-4; J: TRBJ1-1; size: -; D: -; CDR3: CASSLKANTEAFF; DNA: TGTGCCAGCAGTTTGAAAGCGAACACTGAAGCTTTCTTT
V: TRBV3-1; J: TRBJ2-3; size: few; D: -; CDR3: CASSQSESTDTQYF; DNA: TGTGCCAGCAGCCAGTCAGAGAGCACAGATACGCAGTATTTT
V: TRBV9; J: TRBJ2-2; size: -; D: -; CDR3: CASSVAPPQASAGELFF; DNA: TGTGCCAGCAGCGTAGCACCCCCCCAGGCGAGCGCCGGGGAGCTGTTTTTT
V: TRBV29-1; J: TRBJ2-3; size: -; D: -; CDR3: CSVDLYVRDTQYF; DNA: TGCAGCGTTGATCTCTACGTCCGGGATACGCAGTATTTT
V: TRBV6-2/TRBV6-3; J: TRBJ2-1; size: -; D: TRBD2; CDR3: CASSPNSGGISYNEQFF; DNA: TGTGCCAGCAGTCCGAATAGCGGGGGAATCTCCTACAATGAGCAGTTCTTC
V: TRBV7-9; J: TRBJ2-3; size: -; D: TRBD2; CDR3: CASNDLAEENTDTQYF; DNA: TGTGCCAGCAACGATCTAGCGGAGGAAAACACAGATACGCAGTATTTT
V: TRBV6-4; J: TRBJ2-3; size: few; D: TRBD2; CDR3: CASSPGLAGTTDTQYF; DNA: TGTGCCAGCAGTCCCGGACTAGCGGGGACCACAGATACGCAGTATTTT
V: TRBV7-3; J: TRBJ2-1; size: -; D: -; CDR3: CASSLLAYGGNEQFF; DNA: TGTGCCAGCAGCTTACTAGCTTACGGAGGCAATGAGCAGTTCTTC
V: TRBV3-1; J: TRBJ1-2; size: few; D: -; CDR3: CASSPPYGYGYTF; DNA: TGTGCCAGCAGCCCCCCCTATGGCTATGGCTACACCTTC
V: TRBV18; J: TRBJ1-4; size: -; D: -; CDR3: CASSLIRGGEEKLFF; DNA: TGTGCCAGCTCACTAATCCGGGGTGGAGAGGAAAAACTGTTTTTT
V: TRBV12-3/TRBV12-4; J: TRBJ1-5; size: few; D: TRBD1; CDR3: CASSRQGVSNQPQHF; DNA: TGTGCCAGCAGCCGACAGGGGGTGAGCAATCAGCCCCAGCATTTT
V: TRBV3-1; J: TRBJ2-3; size: -; D: -; CDR3: CASSQRSSGDTQYF; DNA: TGTGCCAGCAGCCAAAGGAGCTCCGGGGATACGCAGTATTTT
V: TRBV6-6; J: TRBJ2-5; size: -; D: -; CDR3: CASSYPAEQETQYF; DNA: TGTGCCAGCAGTTATCCGGCTGAACAAGAGACCCAGTACTTC
V: TRBV30; J: TRBJ2-6; size: -; D: -; CDR3: CAWSSKVSGANVLTF; DNA: TGTGCCTGGAGTAGTAAGGTCTCTGGGGCCAACGTCCTGACTTTC
V: TRBV20-1; J: TRBJ1-1; size: -; D: -; CDR3: CSATYPGMNTEAFF; DNA: TGCAGTGCTACTTACCCCGGGATGAACACTGAAGCTTTCTTT
V: TRBV7-2; J: TRBJ2-3; size: few; D: -; CDR3: CASSSWRGDTQYF; DNA: TGTGCCAGCAGCTCCTGGCGGGGAGATACGCAGTATTTT
V: TRBV7-2; J: TRBJ2-5; size: few; D: -; CDR3: CASSLAGGGETQYF; DNA: TGTGCCAGCAGCTTAGCGGGAGGGGGGGAGACCCAGTACTTC
V: TRBV6-6; J: TRBJ1-6; size: -; D: TRBD1; CDR3: CASTQGGNNSPLHF; DNA: TGTGCCAGCACCCAGGGGGGGAATAATTCACCCCTCCACTTT
V: TRBV20-1; J: TRBJ2-1; size: many; D: TRBD2; CDR3: CSARGTRGLDEQFF; DNA: TGCAGTGCTAGAGGGACTAGGGGTTTGGATGAGCAGTTCTTC
V: TRBV6-6; J: TRBJ2-5; size: -; D: -; CDR3: CASRVQETQYF; DNA: TGTGCCAGCAGAGTTCAAGAGACCCAGTACTTC
V: TRBV11-2; J: TRBJ2-1; size: -; D: TRBD2; CDR3: CASSFVTGLAVGNEQFF; DNA: TGTGCCAGCAGCTTTGTGACGGGACTAGCGGTGGGTAATGAGCAGTTCTTC
V: TRBV7-2; J: TRBJ2-7; size: -; D: TRBD1; CDR3: CASSSPGQGSYEQYF; DNA: TGTGCCAGCAGCTCGCCCGGACAGGGATCCTACGAGCAGTACTTC
V: TRBV6-2/TRBV6-3; J: TRBJ1-5; size: few; D: -; CDR3: CASSYSRRGLNQPQHF; DNA: TGTGCCAGCAGTTACTCTAGGCGGGGTTTGAATCAGCCCCAGCATTTT
V: TRBV29-1; J: TRBJ2-2; size: -; D: -; CDR3: CSVEDRTGNTGELFF; DNA: TGCAGCGTTGAAGATCGTACAGGGAACACCGGGGAGCTGTTTTTT
V: TRBV7-2; J: TRBJ2-1; size: -; D: TRBD1; CDR3: CASSPQGVNEQFF; DNA: TGTGCCAGCAGCCCACAGGGGGTCAATGAGCAGTTCTTC
V: TRBV5-1; J: TRBJ2-3; size: -; D: TRBD2; CDR3: CASRGAGGSDTQYF; DNA: TGCGCCAGCAGAGGAGCGGGAGGATCAGATACGCAGTATTTT
V: TRBV24-1; J: TRBJ2-1; size: -; D: -; CDR3: CATSDLNEQFF; DNA: TGTGCCACCAGTGATTTGAATGAGCAGTTCTTC
V: TRBV28; J: TRBJ2-6; size: -; D: -; CDR3: CASSLGGANVLTF; DNA: TGTGCCAGCAGTTTGGGTGGGGCCAACGTCCTGACTTTC
V: TRBV6-6; J: TRBJ1-5; size: -; D: -; CDR3: CASSGGGVNQPQHF; DNA: TGTGCCAGCAGTGGGGGGGGGGTCAATCAGCCCCAGCATTTT
V: TRBV12-3/TRBV12-4; J: TRBJ2-3; size: few; D: -; CDR3: CASSLKGADTQYF; DNA: TGTGCCAGCAGTTTGAAAGGGGCAGATACGCAGTATTTT
V: TRBV6-5; J: TRBJ2-6; size: -; D: -; CDR3: CASSPRSTGANVLTF; DNA: TGTGCCAGCAGTCCAAGGAGTACTGGGGCCAACGTCCTGACTTTC
V: TRBV3-1; J: TRBJ2-6; size: -; D: -; CDR3: CASTSLFSGANVLTF; DNA: TGTGCCAGCACCTCCCTCTTCTCTGGGGCCAACGTCCTGACTTTC
V: TRBV5-1; J: TRBJ1-3; size: -; D: TRBD1; CDR3: CASSFGTGKGNTIYF; DNA: TGCGCCAGCAGCTTCGGGACAGGGAAAGGAAACACCATATATTTT
V: TRBV28; J: TRBJ2-5; size: few; D: -; CDR3: CASSSALGTQYF; DNA: TGTGCCAGCAGTTCTGCGTTAGGGACCCAGTACTTC
V: TRBV25-1; J: TRBJ2-5; size: many; D: -; CDR3: CASSEMWGTETQYF; DNA: TGTGCCAGCAGTGAGATGTGGGGCACGGAGACCCAGTACTTC